This T cell receptor (beta chain) was captured by sequencing in a study of Graves' ophthalmopathy and Graves' hyperthyroidism. It was from roughly 9.3 ml of fresh peripheral blood that the PBMCs came. V dropped 8 bases and J dropped 0 bases, with 29 bases sitting between them. The CDR3 contains 20 residues. Per germline, CDR1 MNHNY and CDR2 SVGAGI (reference sequence). From RNA, the CDR3 regions of TCR beta chains were amplified and sequenced. In the first round, RT-PCR was carried out with HTBI primers, and a multiplex PCR formed the second round. TCRdb re-derived calls from the multiplex PCR reads in MiXCR, one entry per CDR3 protein. The table lists roughly 420,000 distinct CDR3 sequences, over 20% of them singletons, with roughly 3% in the top ten. This clonotype was seen many times.

The chain is built from TRBV6-6 and TRBJ1-5; D unresolved. What was sequenced was peripheral blood. This receptor was taken from a young woman with stable Graves' hyperthyroidism. CDR3 sequence: CASPKKVTSLNHLSNQPQHF. CDR3 in DNA: TGTGCCAGCCCTAAAAAAGTGACCAGCCTCAACCACCTTAGCAATCAGCCCCAGCATTTT.